This TCR beta chain was obtained from a study of blood T cell repertoires in COVID-19. TCRdb keeps only in-frame clones here, not all; method: immunoSEQ multiplex PCR. The repertoire consists of under 200,000 clones, with about 85% occurring once and the leading ten covering roughly 15%. CDR3 size: 11 residues. V gave up 6 bases and J gave up 7 bases, with 9 bases separating them. The chain couples TRBV12-3 or TRBV12-4 to TRBJ1-1; possible D gene TRBD1, 6 bases. This TCR came from a woman aged 70-85 years with COVID-19, enrolled during active disease. The sequencing input was peripheral blood. CDR3 coding DNA: TGTGCCAGCAGCCGGACAGTTGAAGCTTTCTTT. Translation gives CASSRTVEAFF.